This T cell receptor (beta chain) was sequenced for a study of beta chain features in type 1 diabetes. The entirety of the isolated RNA underwent reverse transcription, so expressed TCRB transcripts were sequenced. TCRdb's table, derived via immunoSEQ multiplex PCR, lists solely in-frame clones and lacks some. The table includes 860,000 or so clones, about a sixth detected once. The V end was cut by 5 bases, the J end by 4 bases, with 6 bases between. This CDR3 is built from 11 residues. Germline V gene data show CDR1 as MNHEY and CDR2 as SVGAGI. The specimen sequenced was naive CD4+ T cells from blood. The genes are TRBV6-5 and TRBJ2-7, with D unclear. This clonotype was obtained from a young woman in good health. Here the CDR3 DNA reads TGTGCCAGCAGTCCATATTACGAGCAGTACTTC. This gives the protein CASSPYYEQYF.